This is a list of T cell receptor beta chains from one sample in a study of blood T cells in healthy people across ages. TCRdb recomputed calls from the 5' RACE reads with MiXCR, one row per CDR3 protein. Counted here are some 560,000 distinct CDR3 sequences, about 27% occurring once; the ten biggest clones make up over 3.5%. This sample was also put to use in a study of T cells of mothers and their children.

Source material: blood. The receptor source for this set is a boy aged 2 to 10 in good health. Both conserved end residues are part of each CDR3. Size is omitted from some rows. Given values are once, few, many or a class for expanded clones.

CASSFGRPNAEAFF	14	TRBJ1-1	TRBV11-2	many
CASSPGGGTPYSNQPQHF	18	TRBJ1-5	TRBV7-3	few
CASSPLPETQYF	12	TRBJ2-5	TRBV7-9	few
CASSPLAGGPDEQFF	15	TRBJ2-1	TRBV6-2/TRBV6-3	many
CSVRQGLGDEQFF	13	TRBJ2-1	TRBV29-1	NA
CASSFGWEQETQYF	14	TRBJ2-5	TRBV7-8	NA
CATSRDPPGGLQETQYF	17	TRBJ2-5	TRBV15	NA
CASSYPGLLNEQFF	14	NA	TRBV6-2/TRBV6-3	few
CASSRPGQGNQPQHF	15	TRBJ1-5	TRBV4-1	NA
CSVGTSVNEQFF	12	TRBJ2-1	TRBV29-1	NA
CASSVPATSTDTQYF	15	TRBJ2-3	TRBV9	few
CATSGAGEPNEQFF	14	TRBJ2-1	TRBV24-1	few
CASSSGTFTDTQYF	14	TRBJ2-3	TRBV7-9	NA
CASSLALRGLDYGYTF	16	TRBJ1-2	TRBV7-9	NA
CSTRTSGSSYNEQFF	15	TRBJ2-1	TRBV29-1	NA
CASSERTSGRKNEQFF	16	TRBJ2-1	TRBV9	NA
CATSRGGVDEFF	12	TRBJ2-1	TRBV15	NA
CSASNSGRDEQYF	13	TRBJ2-7	TRBV20-1	NA
CASSGTSGLYEQYF	14	TRBJ2-7	TRBV5-1	NA
CASSQVPDMNTEAFF	15	TRBJ1-1	TRBV4-3	many
CASSYFPRGGAEEKLFF	17	TRBJ1-4	TRBV6-6	NA
CASSVTGGNTGELFF	15	TRBJ2-2	TRBV9	NA
CSARTGGSPTEAFF	14	TRBJ1-1	TRBV20-1	NA
CASSLDGRADTGELFF	16	TRBJ2-2	TRBV5-4	few
CASSLTGTTEAFF	13	TRBJ1-1	TRBV7-2	NA
CSAKIREQRWETQYF	15	TRBJ2-5	TRBV20-1	few
CSAREGADRGTEAFF	15	TRBJ1-1	TRBV20-1	NA
CSATFSFSTDTQYF	14	TRBJ2-3	TRBV20-1	NA
CASSYRGTGELFF	13	TRBJ2-2	TRBV7-2	NA
CASSQEGQGTQYF	13	TRBJ2-5	TRBV3-1	NA
CASSLRGQGYYEQYF	15	TRBJ2-7	TRBV27	NA
CAIRTGGVTEAFF	13	TRBJ1-1	TRBV12-3/TRBV12-4	few
CASSGGLVGETQYF	14	TRBJ2-5	TRBV6-1	few
CSVQQTTNEKLFF	13	TRBJ1-4	TRBV29-1	NA
CASSQLSGTYTEAFF	15	TRBJ1-1	TRBV25-1	few
CAISDDVSEKLFF	13	TRBJ1-4	TRBV10-3	few
CASSAGGASSYEQYF	15	TRBJ2-7	TRBV6-2/TRBV6-3	few
CSAGTSDQNIQYF	13	TRBJ2-4	TRBV20-1	few
CASSLGQGFRETQYF	15	TRBJ2-5	TRBV7-9	NA
CASSLQRDRGLWEQFF	16	TRBJ2-1	TRBV3-1	NA
CASSEMGFSAAPIFDEQYF	19	TRBJ2-7	TRBV2	NA
CASSLSPGTSYEQYF	15	NA	TRBV7-2	NA
CAGSKESGVRYNEQFF	16	NA	TRBV21-1	NA
CASSPPDALKLFF	13	TRBJ1-4	TRBV12-3/TRBV12-4	few
CASSSRTSGIREQYF	15	TRBJ2-7	TRBV5-5	NA
CASSVVVMGQGMDEQFF	17	TRBJ2-1	TRBV9	once